This TCR beta chain was captured by sequencing in a study of early T cells in non-severe SARS-CoV-2 infection. Study context: Chains were not paired, and sequencing was done on bulk RNA from unsorted whole blood. Overall study findings and caveats: Anti-spike CD8 specificities were favored by VDJdb matching, whose results missed private and CD4 specificities.

Individually, cDNA molecules had unique molecular identifiers attached to them. TCRdb fed the 5' RACE reads into MiXCR, producing one record per CDR3 protein. The table lists tens of thousands of distinct CDR3 sequences, 12% of them singletons. This clonotype was detected many times. The antigen is unknown. The clonotype was recovered from an adult who was a healthcare worker with PCR-confirmed SARS-CoV-2 infection or an uninfected control (not recorded which). The sample comprised whole blood.

The CDR3 nucleotides read TGTGCCAGCAGTGTTTGGACTGAAGCTTTCTTT. Translating gives CASSVWTEAFF. The chain joins TRBV28 to TRBJ1-1, with D uncertain. The germline CDR1 and CDR2 sequences are MDHEN and SYDVKM. This CDR3 has 11 residues. Deletions cut 5 bases from V and 5 bases from J, with 6 bases between.